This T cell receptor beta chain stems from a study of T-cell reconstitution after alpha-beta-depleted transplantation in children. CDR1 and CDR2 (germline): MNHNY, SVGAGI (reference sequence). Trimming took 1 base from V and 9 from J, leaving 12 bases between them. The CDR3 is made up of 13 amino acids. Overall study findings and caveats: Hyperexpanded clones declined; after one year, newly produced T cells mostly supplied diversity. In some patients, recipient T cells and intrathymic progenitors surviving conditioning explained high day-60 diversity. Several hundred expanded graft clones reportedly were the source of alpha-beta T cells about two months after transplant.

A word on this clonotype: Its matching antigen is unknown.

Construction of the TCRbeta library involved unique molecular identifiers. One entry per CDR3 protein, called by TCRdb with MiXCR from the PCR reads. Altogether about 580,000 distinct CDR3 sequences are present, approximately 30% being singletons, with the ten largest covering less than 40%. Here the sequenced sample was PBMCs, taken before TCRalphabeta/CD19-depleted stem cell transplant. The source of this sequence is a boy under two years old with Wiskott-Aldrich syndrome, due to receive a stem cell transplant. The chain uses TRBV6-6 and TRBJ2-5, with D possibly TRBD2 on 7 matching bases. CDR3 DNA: TGTGCCAGCAGTTACTTCACAGGGAGGGCCCAGTACTTC. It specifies CASSYFTGRAQYF.